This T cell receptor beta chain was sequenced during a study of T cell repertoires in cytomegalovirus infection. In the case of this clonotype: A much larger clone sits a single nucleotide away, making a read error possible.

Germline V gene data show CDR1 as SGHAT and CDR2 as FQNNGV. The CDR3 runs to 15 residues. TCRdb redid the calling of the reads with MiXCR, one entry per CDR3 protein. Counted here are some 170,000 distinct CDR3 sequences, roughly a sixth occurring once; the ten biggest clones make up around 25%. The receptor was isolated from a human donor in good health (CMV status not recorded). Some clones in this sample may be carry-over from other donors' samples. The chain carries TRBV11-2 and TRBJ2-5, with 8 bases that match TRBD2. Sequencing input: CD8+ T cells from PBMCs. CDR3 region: CASSLFVAGQENQYF. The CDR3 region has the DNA TGTGCCAGCAGCTTATTTGTAGCGGGGCAAGAGAACCAGTACTTC.